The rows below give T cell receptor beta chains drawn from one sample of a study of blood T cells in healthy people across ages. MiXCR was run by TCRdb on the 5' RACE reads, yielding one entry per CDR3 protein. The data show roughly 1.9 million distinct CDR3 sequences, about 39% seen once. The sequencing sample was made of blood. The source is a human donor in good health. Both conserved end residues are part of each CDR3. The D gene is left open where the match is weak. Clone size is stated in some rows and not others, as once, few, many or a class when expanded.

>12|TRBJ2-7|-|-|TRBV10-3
CAISGGYYEQYF
TGTGCCATCAGTGGGGGTTACTACGAGCAGTACTTC
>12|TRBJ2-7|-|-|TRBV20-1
CSARPQPDEQYF
TGCAGTGCTCGCCCACAGCCGGATGAGCAGTACTTC
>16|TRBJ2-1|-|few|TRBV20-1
CSARGSGIYSYNEQFF
TGCAGTGCTAGAGGTAGCGGAATTTACTCCTACAATGAGCAGTTCTTC
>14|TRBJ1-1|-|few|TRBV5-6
CASSFLGPGAEAFF
TGTGCCAGCAGCTTTTTGGGCCCTGGGGCTGAAGCTTTCTTT
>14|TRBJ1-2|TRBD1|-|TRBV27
CASTQQQGVDGYTF
TGTGCCAGCACTCAACAACAGGGGGTCGATGGCTACACCTTC
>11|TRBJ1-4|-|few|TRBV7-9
CASETNEKLFF
TGTGCCAGCGAGACTAATGAAAAACTGTTTTTT
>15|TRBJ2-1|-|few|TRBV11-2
CASSVLTGRSNEQFF
TGTGCCAGCAGCGTGCTGACAGGGAGGTCCAATGAGCAGTTCTTC
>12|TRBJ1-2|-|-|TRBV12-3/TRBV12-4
CASSFGLGGYTF
TGTGCCAGCAGTTTCGGGTTGGGCGGCTACACCTTC
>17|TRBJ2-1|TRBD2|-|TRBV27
CANSPVLAGGTGGEQFF
TGTGCCAACAGTCCGGTACTAGCGGGGGGGACAGGGGGTGAGCAGTTCTTC
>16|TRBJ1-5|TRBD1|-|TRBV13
CASSSRDRESNQPQRF
TGTGCCAGCAGCTCCCGGGACAGGGAGAGCAATCAGCCCCAGCGTTTT
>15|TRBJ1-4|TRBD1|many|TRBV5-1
CASSLAGTGDEKLFF
TGCGCCAGCAGCTTGGCCGGGACAGGGGATGAAAAACTGTTTTTT
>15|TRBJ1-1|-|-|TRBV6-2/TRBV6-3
CASREGGNRRGEAFF
TGTGCCAGCAGGGAAGGGGGAAACCGACGGGGCGAAGCTTTCTTT
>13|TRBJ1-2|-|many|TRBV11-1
CASSFVRDYGYTF
TGTGCCAGCAGTTTTGTCAGGGACTATGGCTACACCTTC
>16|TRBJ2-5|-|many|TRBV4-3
CASSQDVRRPQETQYF
TGCGCCAGCAGCCAAGATGTTAGGAGGCCCCAAGAGACCCAGTACTTC
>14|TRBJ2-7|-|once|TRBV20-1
CSAAGRRGSYEQYF
TGCAGTGCTGCGGGGCGCCGAGGCTCCTACGAGCAGTACTTC
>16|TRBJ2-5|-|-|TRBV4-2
CASSQERTLLGETQYF
TGTGCCAGCAGCCAAGAGAGGACTCTCCTGGGGGAGACCCAGTACTTC
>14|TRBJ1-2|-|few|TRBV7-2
CASSLGERAYGYTF
TGTGCCAGCAGCTTAGGCGAGAGGGCTTATGGCTACACCTTC
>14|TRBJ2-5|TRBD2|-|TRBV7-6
CASSSLAGLETQYF
TGTGCCAGCAGCTCATTAGCGGGGTTGGAGACCCAGTACTTC
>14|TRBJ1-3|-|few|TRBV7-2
CASSPGPSGNTIYF
TGTGCCAGCAGCCCAGGGCCCTCTGGAAACACCATATATTTT
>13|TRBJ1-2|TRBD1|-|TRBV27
CASSKGGYYGYTF
TGTGCCAGCAGCAAAGGGGGCTACTATGGCTACACCTTC
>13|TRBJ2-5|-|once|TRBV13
CASSLGHAETQYF
TGTGCCAGCAGCTTAGGACACGCGGAGACCCAGTACTTC
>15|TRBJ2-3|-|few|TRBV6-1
CASSGWGDSTDTQYF
TGTGCCAGCAGTGGATGGGGGGACAGCACAGATACGCAGTATTTT
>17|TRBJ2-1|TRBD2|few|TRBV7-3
CASSLNGAGGPWNEQFF
TGTGCCAGCAGCTTAAATGGCGCGGGGGGGCCCTGGAATGAGCAGTTCTTC
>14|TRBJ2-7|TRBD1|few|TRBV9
CASSVEDRGHEQYF
TGTGCCAGCAGCGTAGAGGACAGGGGACACGAGCAGTACTTC
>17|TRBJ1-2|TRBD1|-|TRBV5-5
CVSSVRSGQGSNYGYTF
TGTGTCAGCAGCGTCCGGAGTGGACAGGGTTCGAACTATGGCTACACCTTC
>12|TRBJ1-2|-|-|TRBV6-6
CASRIQYYGYTF
TGTGCCAGCAGAATCCAATACTATGGCTACACCTTC
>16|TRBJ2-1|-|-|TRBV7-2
CASRIAPTPADNEQFF
TGTGCCAGCAGAATAGCACCGACTCCTGCGGACAATGAGCAGTTCTTC